A single sample gave rise to the 5 T cell receptor beta chains below, sequenced in a study of shared clonotypes between healthy human individuals. Data came from immunoSEQ multiplex PCR; TCRdb stores just in-frame clones and leaves some out. The sample comprises 2,500,000 or so clones, more than 85% of which are singletons, and 0.36% rests with the top ten. The specimen was naive CD4+ T cells from PBMCs. Described subset: CD45RA+ positively selected. All receptors come from a man aged 18-30 years in good health. Some clones in this sample may be carry-over from other donors' samples.

V usage is TRBV5-4 and J usage is TRBJ1-2, with a possible D match to TRBD1 (5 bases). Trimming left V 3 bases short and J 8 bases short, with 11 bases between. The CDR3 has 12 residues. CDR1 is SGHNT and CDR2 is YYREEE in the germline V gene (reference sequence). The CDR3 DNA reads TGTGCCAGCAGCTATCAACAGGAAGGCTACACCTTC. Translating gives CASSYQQEGYTF.

This chain uses TRBV15 with TRBJ1-1; D is uncertain. The CDR3 runs to 12 residues. Per the germline V gene, CDR1 is LNHNV and CDR2 is YYDKDF (reference sequence). V lost 8 bases and J 1 base, leaving 8 bases between the germline ends. CDR3 in amino acids: CATARPNTEAFF. CDR3 in DNA: TGTGCCACCGCAAGACCGAACACTGAAGCTTTCTTT.

The chain links TRBV4-2 to TRBJ1-6; TRBD1 matches 7 bases. The trim removed 4 bases at V and 11 bases at J, leaving 20 bases unmatched. The CDR3 has 18 residues. CDR1 is LGHNA and CDR2 is YNFKEQ in the germline V gene. The CDR3 region is CASSPHPWAGGIWTPLHF. DNA of the CDR3: TGTGCCAGCAGCCCCCACCCTTGGGCAGGGGGGATATGGACACCCCTCCACTTT.

CDR3 in DNA: TGTGCCAGCAGTTCACAGGGGGCGACCCATGAGCAGTTCTTC. It translates to CASSSQGATHEQFF. The rearrangement links TRBV27 to TRBJ2-1, with 9 nucleotides matching TRBD1. The trim removed 4 bases at V and 8 bases at J, leaving 6 bases unmatched. The CDR3 has 14 residues. The germline gives CDR1 MNHEY, CDR2 SMNVEV (reference sequence).

This clone occurred once. This chain connects TRBV7-2 to TRBJ1-2; no definite D call. The CDR3 runs to 13 residues. V was trimmed by 4 bases and J by 1 base, leaving 7 bases between them. Germline CDR1 reads SGHTA; CDR2 reads FQGNSA. Written as DNA, the CDR3 is TGTGCCAGCAGCTGGTCGGGTAACTATGGCTACACCTTC. Protein sequence: CASSWSGNYGYTF.